This T cell receptor (beta chain) was sequenced for a study of T cells in Graves' hyperthyroidism and ophthalmopathy. The source material, RNA transcripts, was used to amplify TCR beta CDR3 regions. TCR CDR3 regions were first amplified by RT-PCR with HTBI primers. TCRdb re-analysed the multiplex PCR reads in MiXCR, keeping a single row per CDR3 protein. Of about 540,000 distinct CDR3 sequences listed, just over 45% were seen once; the top ten hold about 8.3%. CDR1 is KGHDR and CDR2 is SFDVKD in the germline V gene. V gave up 2 bases and J gave up 14 bases; unmatched junction bases: 9. The CDR3 consists of 14 residues. In this sample, this clonotype turned up a few times.

The receptor was isolated from a woman between 18 and 29 years old with Graves' hyperthyroidism. The rearrangement links TRBV24-1 to TRBJ1-1; 11 positions agree with TRBD1. The material sequenced was peripheral blood or thyroid tissue (not recorded which). DNA for the CDR3: TGTGCCACCAGTGATTATGGACAGGGGGCGCGGTTGTTCTTT. Its translation is CATSDYGQGARLFF.